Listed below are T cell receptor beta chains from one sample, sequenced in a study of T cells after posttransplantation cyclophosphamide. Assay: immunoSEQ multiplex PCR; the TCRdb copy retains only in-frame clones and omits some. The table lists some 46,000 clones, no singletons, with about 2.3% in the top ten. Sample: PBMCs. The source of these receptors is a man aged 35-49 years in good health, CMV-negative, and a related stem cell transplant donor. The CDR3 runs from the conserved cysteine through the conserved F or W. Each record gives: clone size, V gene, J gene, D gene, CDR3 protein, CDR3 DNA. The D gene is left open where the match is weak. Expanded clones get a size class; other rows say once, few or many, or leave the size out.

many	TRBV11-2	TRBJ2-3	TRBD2	CASSPLAGGLDTQYF	TGTGCCAGCAGCCCGTTAGCGGGAGGATTGGATACGCAGTATTTT
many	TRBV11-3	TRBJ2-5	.	CASSLGGNQETQYF	TGTGCCAGCAGCTTAGGCGGAAATCAAGAGACCCAGTACTTC
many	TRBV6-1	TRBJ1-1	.	CASSVLSYTEAFF	TGTGCCAGCAGTGTCCTTAGCTACACTGAAGCTTTCTTT
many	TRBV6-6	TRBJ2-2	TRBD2	CASSPTSDTGELFF	TGTGCCAGCAGTCCTACTAGCGACACCGGGGAGCTGTTTTTT
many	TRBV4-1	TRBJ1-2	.	CASSLDLQSNYGYTF	TGCGCCAGCAGCCTAGACTTGCAGTCTAACTATGGCTACACCTTC
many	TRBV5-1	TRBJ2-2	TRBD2	CASSLVPSGNTGELFF	TGCGCCAGCAGCTTGGTTCCTAGCGGTAACACCGGGGAGCTGTTTTTT
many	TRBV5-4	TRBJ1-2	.	CASSLEMGANYGYTF	TGTGCCAGCAGCTTGGAGATGGGAGCTAACTATGGCTACACCTTC
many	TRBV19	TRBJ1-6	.	CASSIGTNNSPLHF	TGTGCCAGTAGTATCGGGACAAATAATTCACCCCTCCACTTT
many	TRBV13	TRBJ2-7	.	CASSLGPWTDYEQYF	TGTGCCAGCAGCTTAGGCCCTTGGACTGACTACGAGCAGTACTTC
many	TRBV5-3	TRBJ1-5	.	CARSRGGQPQHF	TGTGCCAGAAGCCGCGGAGGGCAGCCCCAGCATTTT
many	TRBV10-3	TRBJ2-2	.	CAITGGGPTGELFF	TGTGCCATCACTGGGGGGGGCCCCACCGGGGAGCTGTTTTTT
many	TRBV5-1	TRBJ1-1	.	CASSPAGSEAFF	TGCGCCAGCAGCCCCGCAGGTTCTGAAGCTTTCTTT
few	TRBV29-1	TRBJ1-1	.	CSSLGGHSRTEAFF	TGCAGCTCCCTCGGCGGACACTCCCGCACTGAAGCTTTCTTT
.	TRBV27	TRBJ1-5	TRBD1	CASSAQGSNQPQHF	TGTGCCAGCAGTGCACAGGGGAGCAATCAGCCCCAGCATTTT
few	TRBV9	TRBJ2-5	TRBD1	CASSPGQAYETQYF	TGTGCCAGCAGCCCGGGACAGGCTTACGAGACCCAGTACTTC
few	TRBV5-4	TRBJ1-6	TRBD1	CASSSVPAGQGNSPLHF	TGTGCCAGCAGCTCGGTGCCCGCGGGACAGGGGAATTCACCCCTCCACTTT
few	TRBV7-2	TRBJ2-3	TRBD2	CASSPIAGVGDTQYF	TGTGCCAGCAGCCCCATAGCGGGAGTAGGAGATACGCAGTATTTT
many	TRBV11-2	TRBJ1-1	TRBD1	CASRGTTGGRTEAFF	TGTGCCAGCAGAGGGACCACAGGGGGACGCACTGAAGCTTTCTTT
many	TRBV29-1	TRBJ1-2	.	CSVEVGVGYGYTF	TGCAGCGTTGAAGTAGGGGTGGGTTATGGCTACACCTTC
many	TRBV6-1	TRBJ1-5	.	CASSDGQDNQPQHF	TGTGCCAGCAGTGATGGGCAGGACAATCAGCCCCAGCATTTT
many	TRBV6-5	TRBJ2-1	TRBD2	CASSYSALAGSNEQFF	TGTGCCAGCAGTTACTCGGCACTAGCGGGAAGCAATGAGCAGTTCTTC
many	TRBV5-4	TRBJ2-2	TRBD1	CASSLTGTGVTGELFF	TGTGCCAGCAGCTTAACCGGGACAGGGGTCACCGGGGAGCTGTTTTTT
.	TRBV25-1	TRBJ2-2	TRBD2	CASSGGLADTGELFF	TGTGCCAGCAGTGGGGGACTAGCAGACACCGGGGAGCTGTTTTTT
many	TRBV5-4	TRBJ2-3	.	CASSLAATSTDTQYF	TGTGCCAGCAGCTTAGCGGCCACTAGCACAGATACGCAGTATTTT
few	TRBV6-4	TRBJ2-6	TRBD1	CASSDGTGSGANVLTF	TGTGCCAGCAGTGACGGGACAGGCTCTGGGGCCAACGTCCTGACTTTC
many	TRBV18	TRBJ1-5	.	CASSPPEYNQPQHF	TGTGCCAGCTCACCACCGGAGTATAATCAGCCCCAGCATTTT
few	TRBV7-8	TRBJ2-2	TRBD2	CASSPSGGGANTGELFF	TGTGCCAGCAGCCCATCGGGGGGAGGCGCGAACACCGGGGAGCTGTTTTTT
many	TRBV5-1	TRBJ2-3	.	CASSSQGNPTDTQYF	TGCGCCAGCAGCTCTCAGGGGAATCCCACAGATACGCAGTATTTT
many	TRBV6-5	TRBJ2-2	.	CASSPRDTGELFF	TGTGCCAGCAGCCCCAGGGACACCGGGGAGCTGTTTTTT